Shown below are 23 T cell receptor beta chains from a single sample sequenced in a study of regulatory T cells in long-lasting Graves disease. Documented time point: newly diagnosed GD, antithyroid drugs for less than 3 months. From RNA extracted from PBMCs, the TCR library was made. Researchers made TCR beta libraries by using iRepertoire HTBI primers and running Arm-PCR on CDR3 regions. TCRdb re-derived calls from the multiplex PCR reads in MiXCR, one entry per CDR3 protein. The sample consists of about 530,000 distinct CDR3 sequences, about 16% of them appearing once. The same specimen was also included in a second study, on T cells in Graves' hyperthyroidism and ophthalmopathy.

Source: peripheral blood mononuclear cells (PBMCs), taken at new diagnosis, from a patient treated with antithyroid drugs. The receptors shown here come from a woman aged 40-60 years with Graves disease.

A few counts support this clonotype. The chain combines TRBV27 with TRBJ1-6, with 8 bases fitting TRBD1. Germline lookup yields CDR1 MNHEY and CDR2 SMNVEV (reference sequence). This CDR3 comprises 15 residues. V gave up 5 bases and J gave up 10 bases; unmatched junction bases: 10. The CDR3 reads CASSREVTGGSPLHF. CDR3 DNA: TGTGCCAGCAGTAGGGAGGTAACAGGGGGATCACCCCTCCACTTT.

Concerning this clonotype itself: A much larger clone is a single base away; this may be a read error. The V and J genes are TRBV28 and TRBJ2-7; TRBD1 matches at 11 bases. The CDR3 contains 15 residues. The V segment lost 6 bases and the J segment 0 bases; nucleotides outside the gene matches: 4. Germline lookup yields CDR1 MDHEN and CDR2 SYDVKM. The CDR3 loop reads CASRTGTGGSYEQYF. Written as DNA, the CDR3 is TGTGCCAGCAGAACCGGGACAGGGGGCTCCTACGAGCAGTACTTC.

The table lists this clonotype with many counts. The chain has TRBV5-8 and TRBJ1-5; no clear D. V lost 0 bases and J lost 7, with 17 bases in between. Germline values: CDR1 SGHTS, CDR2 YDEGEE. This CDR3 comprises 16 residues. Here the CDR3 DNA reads TGTGCCAGCAGCTTGGAGGGTGGGGAAGGTGGGCAGCCCCAGCATTTT. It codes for CASSLEGGEGGQPQHF.

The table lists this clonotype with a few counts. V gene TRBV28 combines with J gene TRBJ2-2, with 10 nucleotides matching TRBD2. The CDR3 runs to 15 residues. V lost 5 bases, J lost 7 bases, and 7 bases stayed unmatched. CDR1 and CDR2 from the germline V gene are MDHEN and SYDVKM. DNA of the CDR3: TGTGCCAGCAGTCTAGCGGGGGCCGGGGTCGGGGAGCTGTTTTTT. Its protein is CASSLAGAGVGELFF. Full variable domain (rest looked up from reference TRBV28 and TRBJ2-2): DVKVTQSSRYLVKRTGEKVFLECVQDMDHENMFWYRQDPGLGLRLIYFSYDVKMKEKGDIPEGYSVSREKKERFSLILESASTNQTSMYLCASSLAGAGVGELFFGEGSRLTVL.

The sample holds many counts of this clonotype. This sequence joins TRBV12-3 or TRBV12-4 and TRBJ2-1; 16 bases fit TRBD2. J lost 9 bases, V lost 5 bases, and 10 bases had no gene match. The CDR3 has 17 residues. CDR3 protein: CASSGTSGGAGGAEQFF. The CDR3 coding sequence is TGTGCCAGCAGTGGGACTAGCGGGGGGGCCGGTGGTGCTGAGCAGTTCTTC.

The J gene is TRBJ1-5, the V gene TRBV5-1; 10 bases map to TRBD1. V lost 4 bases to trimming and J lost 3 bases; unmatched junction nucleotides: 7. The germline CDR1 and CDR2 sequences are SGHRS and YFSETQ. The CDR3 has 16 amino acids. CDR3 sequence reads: CASSPGQGGINQPQHF. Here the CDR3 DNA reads TGCGCCAGCAGCCCCGGACAGGGGGGTATCAATCAGCCCCAGCATTTT.

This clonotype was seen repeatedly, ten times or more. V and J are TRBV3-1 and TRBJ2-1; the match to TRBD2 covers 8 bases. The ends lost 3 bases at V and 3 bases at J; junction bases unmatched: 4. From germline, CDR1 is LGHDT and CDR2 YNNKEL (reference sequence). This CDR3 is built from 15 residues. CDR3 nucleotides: TGTGCCAGCAGCCATAGCGGGGAAGGCTACAATGAGCAGTTCTTC. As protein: CASSHSGEGYNEQFF.

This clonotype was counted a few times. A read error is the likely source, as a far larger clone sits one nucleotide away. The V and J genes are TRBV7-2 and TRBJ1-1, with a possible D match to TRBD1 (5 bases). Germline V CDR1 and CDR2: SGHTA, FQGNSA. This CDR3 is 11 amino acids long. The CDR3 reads CASSLGQGPSF. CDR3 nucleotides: TGTGCCAGCAGCTTAGGGCAGGGCCCTTCCTTT.

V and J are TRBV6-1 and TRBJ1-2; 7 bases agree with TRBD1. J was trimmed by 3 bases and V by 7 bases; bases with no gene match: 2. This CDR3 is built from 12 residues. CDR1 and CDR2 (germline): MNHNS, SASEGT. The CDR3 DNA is TGTGCCAGCACAGGGACAGACTATGGCTACACCTTC. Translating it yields CASTGTDYGYTF.

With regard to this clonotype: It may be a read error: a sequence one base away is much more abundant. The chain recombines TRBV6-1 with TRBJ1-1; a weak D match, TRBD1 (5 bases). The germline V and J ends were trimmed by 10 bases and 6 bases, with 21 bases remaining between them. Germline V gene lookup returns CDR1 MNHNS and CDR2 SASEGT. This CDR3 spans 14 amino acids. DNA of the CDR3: TGTGCCAACAGCCCCGCGGGGGAAGGTTCTGAAGCTTTCTTT. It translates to CANSPAGEGSEAFF.

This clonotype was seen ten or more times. CDR3 sequence: CSARDSGTSVGNEQFF. The CDR3 coding sequence is TGCAGTGCTAGAGATTCCGGGACTAGCGTCGGGAATGAGCAGTTCTTC. The V call is TRBV20-1, the J call TRBJ2-1; TRBD2 agrees at 10 bases. CDR3 length: 16 residues. CDR1 is DFQATT and CDR2 is SNEGSKA in the germline V gene (reference sequence). Germline trimming cut 0 bases from V and 7 bases from J; bases unmatched to any gene: 9.

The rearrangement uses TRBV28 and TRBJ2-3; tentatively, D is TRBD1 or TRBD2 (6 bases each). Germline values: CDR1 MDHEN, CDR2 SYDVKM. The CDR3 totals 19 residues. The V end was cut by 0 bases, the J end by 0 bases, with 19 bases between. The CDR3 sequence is CASSLWVNLGGASTDTQYF. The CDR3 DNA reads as TGTGCCAGCAGTTTATGGGTAAATTTGGGGGGCGCTAGCACAGATACGCAGTATTTT.

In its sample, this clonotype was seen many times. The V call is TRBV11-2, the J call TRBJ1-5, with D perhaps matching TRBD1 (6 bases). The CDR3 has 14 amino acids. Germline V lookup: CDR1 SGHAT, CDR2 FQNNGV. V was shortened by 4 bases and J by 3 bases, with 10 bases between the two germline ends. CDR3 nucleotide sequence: TGTGCCAGCAGCTCTGGACAGAACAATCAGCCCCAGCATTTT. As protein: CASSSGQNNQPQHF.

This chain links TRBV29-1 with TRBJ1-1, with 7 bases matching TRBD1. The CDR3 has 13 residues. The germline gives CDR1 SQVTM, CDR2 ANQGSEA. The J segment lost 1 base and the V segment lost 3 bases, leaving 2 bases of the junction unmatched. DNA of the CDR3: TGCAGCGTTGAGGGACAGAAGAACACTGAAGCTTTCTTT. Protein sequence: CSVEGQKNTEAFF.

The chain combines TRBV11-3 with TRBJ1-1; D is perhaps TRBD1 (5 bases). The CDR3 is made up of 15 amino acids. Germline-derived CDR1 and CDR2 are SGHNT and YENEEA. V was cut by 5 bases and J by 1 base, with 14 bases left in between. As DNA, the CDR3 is TGTGCCAGCAGCGGGGGGGAGGGCCGGAACACTGAAGCTTTCTTT. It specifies CASSGGEGRNTEAFF.

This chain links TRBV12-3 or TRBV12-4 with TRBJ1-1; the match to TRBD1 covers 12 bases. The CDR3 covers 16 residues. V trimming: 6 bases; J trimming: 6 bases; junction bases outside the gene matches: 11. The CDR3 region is CASRTTGTGGMAEAFF. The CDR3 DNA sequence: TGTGCCAGCAGGACAACTGGGACAGGGGGCATGGCTGAAGCTTTCTTT.

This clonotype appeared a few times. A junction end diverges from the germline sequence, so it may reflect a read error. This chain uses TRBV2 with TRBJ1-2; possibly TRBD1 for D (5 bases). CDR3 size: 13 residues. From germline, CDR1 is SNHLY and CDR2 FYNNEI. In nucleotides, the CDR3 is TGTGCCAGCAGGGGGGAATTGCTTTATGGCTGCACCTTC. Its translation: CASRGELLYGCTF.

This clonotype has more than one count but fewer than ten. CDR3 DNA sequence: TGCGCCAGCAGTAACGGAGCCTTCAATGAGCAGTTCTTC. Translating gives CASSNGAFNEQFF. The V call is TRBV10-1, the J call TRBJ2-1; D is ambiguous. V was trimmed by 5 bases and J by 6 bases, leaving 11 bases between them. Looked up from germline, CDR1 is WNHNN and CDR2 is SYGVQD (reference sequence). The CDR3 contains 13 residues.

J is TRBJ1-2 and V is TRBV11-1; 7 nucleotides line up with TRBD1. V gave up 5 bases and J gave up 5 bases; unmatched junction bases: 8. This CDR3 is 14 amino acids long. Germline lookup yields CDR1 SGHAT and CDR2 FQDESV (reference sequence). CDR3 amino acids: CASSPRTGQYGYTF. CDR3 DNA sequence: TGTGCCAGCAGCCCGCGGACAGGCCAGTATGGCTACACCTTC.

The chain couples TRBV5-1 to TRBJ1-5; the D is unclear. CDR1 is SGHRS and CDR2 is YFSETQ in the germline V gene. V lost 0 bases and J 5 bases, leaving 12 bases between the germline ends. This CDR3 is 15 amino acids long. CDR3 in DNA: TGCGCCAGCAGCTTGGAAGGGAAGGGCCATCAGCCCCAGCATTTT. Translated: CASSLEGKGHQPQHF.

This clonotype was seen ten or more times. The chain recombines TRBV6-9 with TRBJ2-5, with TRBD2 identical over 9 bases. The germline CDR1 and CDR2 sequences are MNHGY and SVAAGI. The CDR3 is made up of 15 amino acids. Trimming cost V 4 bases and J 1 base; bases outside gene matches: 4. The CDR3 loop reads CASSLAGATQETQYF. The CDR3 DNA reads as TGTGCCAGCAGTTTAGCGGGGGCGACCCAAGAGACCCAGTACTTC.

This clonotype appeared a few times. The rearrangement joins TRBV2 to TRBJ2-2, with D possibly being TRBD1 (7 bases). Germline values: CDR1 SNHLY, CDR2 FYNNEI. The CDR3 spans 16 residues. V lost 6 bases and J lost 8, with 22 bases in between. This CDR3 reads CASSRPRGGGWGELFF. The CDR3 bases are TGTGCCAGCAGCCGACCCCGAGGAGGGGGCTGGGGGGAGCTGTTTTTT.

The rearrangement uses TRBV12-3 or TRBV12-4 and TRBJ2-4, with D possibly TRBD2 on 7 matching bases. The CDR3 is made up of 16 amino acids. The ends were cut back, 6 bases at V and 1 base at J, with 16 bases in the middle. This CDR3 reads CASRPRGEGAKNIQYF. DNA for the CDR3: TGTGCCAGCAGGCCTAGGGGGGAGGGGGCCAAAAACATTCAGTACTTC.